In its sample, the clone carrying this T cell receptor beta chain was seen many times. Germline V lookup: CDR1 SQVTM, CDR2 ANQGSEA. Trimming took 3 bases from V and 6 from J; bases not matched to a gene: 9. The length of the CDR3 is 14 residues. TCRdb reprocessed the 5' RACE reads with MiXCR, giving one entry per CDR3 protein. The sample lists 250,000 to 300,000 distinct CDR3 sequences, approximately 18% seen once, with 23% in the top ten. The data were obtained in a study of T-cell memory formation after mild COVID-19. The V call is TRBV29-1, the J call TRBJ2-3, with 7 bases aligning to TRBD2. This receptor was obtained from a man aged 18 to 30 who had mild COVID-19 (a few samples of this study predate the infection). Cell type and time point are not known. The material sequenced was PBMCs or a T cell subset sorted from them (not recorded which). Here the CDR3 reads CSVDIGGLTDTQYF. CDR3 DNA: TGCAGCGTTGATATCGGGGGGTTAACGGATACGCAGTATTTT.